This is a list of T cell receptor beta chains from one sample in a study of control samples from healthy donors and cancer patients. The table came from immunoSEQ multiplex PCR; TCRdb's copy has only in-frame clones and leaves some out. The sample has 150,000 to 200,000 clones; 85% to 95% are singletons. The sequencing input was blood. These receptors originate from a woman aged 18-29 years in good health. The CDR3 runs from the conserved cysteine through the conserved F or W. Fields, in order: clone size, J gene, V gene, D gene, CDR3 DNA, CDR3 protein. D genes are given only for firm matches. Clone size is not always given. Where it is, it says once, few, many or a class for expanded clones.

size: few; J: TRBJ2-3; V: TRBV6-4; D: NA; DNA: TGTGCCAGCAGTGAAGGGGGGCCCACAGATACGCAGTATTTT; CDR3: CASSEGGPTDTQYF
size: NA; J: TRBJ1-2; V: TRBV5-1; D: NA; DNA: TGCGCCAGCAGCTTGCATGGTACTAACTATGGCTACACCTTC; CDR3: CASSLHGTNYGYTF
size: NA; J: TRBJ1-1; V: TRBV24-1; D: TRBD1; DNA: TGTGCCACCAGTGACCAAGGGACAGAGTCCCTCCTGAACACTGAAGCTTTCTTT; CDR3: CATSDQGTESLLNTEAFF
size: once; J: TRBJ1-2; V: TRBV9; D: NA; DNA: TGTGCCAGCAGCGTAGGAGGGGTATCTAATGGCTACACCTTC; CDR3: CASSVGGVSNGYTF
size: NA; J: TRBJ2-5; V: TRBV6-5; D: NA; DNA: TGTGCCAGCAGTTACAGGAGGGTAGGACAAGAGACCCAGTACTTC; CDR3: CASSYRRVGQETQYF
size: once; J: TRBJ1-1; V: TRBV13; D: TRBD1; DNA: TGTGCCAGCACTCCCGGGGGGACAGCGAACACTGAAGCTTTCTTT; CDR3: CASTPGGTANTEAFF
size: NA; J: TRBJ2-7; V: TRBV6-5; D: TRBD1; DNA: TGTGCCAGCAGGCGACAGGGTACAAACGAGCAGTACTTC; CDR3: CASRRQGTNEQYF
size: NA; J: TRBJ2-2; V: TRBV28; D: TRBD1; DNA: TGTGCCAGCAGACTGGACAGGGGGTCTTCGAACACCGGGGAGCTGTTTTTT; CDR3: CASRLDRGSSNTGELFF
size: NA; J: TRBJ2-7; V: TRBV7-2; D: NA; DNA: TGTGCCAGCAGCCTAGGGGCCTACGAGCAGTACTTC; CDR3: CASSLGAYEQYF
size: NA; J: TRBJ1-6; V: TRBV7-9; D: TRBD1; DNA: TGTGCCAGCAGCTTAGGGGGACAGGGGATTCCATCACCCCTCCACTTT; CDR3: CASSLGGQGIPSPLHF
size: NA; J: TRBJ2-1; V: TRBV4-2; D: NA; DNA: TGTGCCAGCAGCCAAGATGGAAGGGATGAGCAGTTCTTC; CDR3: CASSQDGRDEQFF
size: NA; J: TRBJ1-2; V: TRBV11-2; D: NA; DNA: TGTGCCAGCAGCCCAGATGCGTCCTGGGGGGGGCACTATGGCTACACCTTC; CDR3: CASSPDASWGGHYGYTF